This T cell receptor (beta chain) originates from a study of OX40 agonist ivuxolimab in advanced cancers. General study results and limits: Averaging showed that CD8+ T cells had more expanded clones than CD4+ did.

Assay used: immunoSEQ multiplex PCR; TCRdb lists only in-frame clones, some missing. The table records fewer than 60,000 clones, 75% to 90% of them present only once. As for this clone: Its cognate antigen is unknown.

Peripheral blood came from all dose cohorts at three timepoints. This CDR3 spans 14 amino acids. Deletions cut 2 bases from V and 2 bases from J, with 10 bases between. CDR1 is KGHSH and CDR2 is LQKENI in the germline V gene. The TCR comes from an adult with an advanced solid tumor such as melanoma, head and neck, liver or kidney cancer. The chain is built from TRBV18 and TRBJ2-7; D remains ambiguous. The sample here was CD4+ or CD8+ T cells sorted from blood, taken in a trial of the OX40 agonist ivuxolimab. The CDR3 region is CASSPALNAYEQYF. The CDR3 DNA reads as TGTGCCAGCTCACCAGCGCTTAATGCCTACGAGCAGTACTTC.